The 3 T cell receptor beta chains below all came from one sample that was sequenced in a study of T cell responses to AZD1222 COVID-19 vaccine. TCRdb's copy holds only in-frame clones and misses some; the assay was immunoSEQ multiplex PCR. Here the sample spans approximately 180,000 clones, around 88% being singletons. The sequencing used peripheral blood, collected on day 0 of AZD1222 vaccination. Receptor source: an adult in good health.

The chain joins TRBV4-1 to TRBJ2-5; weak D call: TRBD1 (5 bases). The length of the CDR3 is 15 residues. The ends were cut back, 0 bases at V and 7 bases at J, with 15 bases in the middle. Germline V gene data show CDR1 as MGHRA and CDR2 as YSYEKL. The CDR3 sequence is CASSQDPGQGGTQYF. CDR3 DNA sequence: TGCGCCAGCAGCCAAGATCCCGGCCAGGGTGGGACCCAGTACTTC.

The gene calls are TRBV7-9 and TRBJ1-2; maybe TRBD1 (6 bases). Germline V gives CDR1 SEHNR, CDR2 FQNEAQ (reference sequence). This CDR3 has 15 residues. V shed 1 base and J shed 3 bases, with 12 bases lying between them. CDR3 residues: CASSLEYRVHYGYTF. CDR3 DNA sequence: TGTGCCAGCAGCTTAGAATACAGGGTTCACTATGGCTACACCTTC. Variable domain in full (rest from reference TRBV7-9 and TRBJ1-2): DTGVSQNPRHKITKRGQNVTFRCDPISEHNRLYWYRQTLGQGPEFLTYFQNEAQLEKSRLLSDRFSAERPKGSFSTLEIQRTEQGDSAMYLCASSLEYRVHYGYTFGSGTRLTVV.

The chain employs TRBV29-1 and TRBJ2-7; TRBD1 is a possible D gene (7 bases). Trimming took off 4 bases at V and 7 bases at J, with 20 bases between the two ends. The CDR3 loop spans 14 amino acids. The germline CDR1 and CDR2 sequences are SQVTM and ANQGSEA. This CDR3 reads CSVGRAGQTSEQYF. CDR3 in DNA: TGCAGCGTTGGAAGGGCGGGACAGACTTCTGAGCAGTACTTC.